These T cell receptor beta chains were read from a single sample in a study of shared clonotypes between healthy human individuals. The method was immunoSEQ multiplex PCR; TCRdb's version includes in-frame clones alone and lacks a portion of them. The table lists 1.5 million to 2.5 million clones, about 95% of them singletons. Sequenced input: naive CD8+ T cells sorted from blood. The receptors originated from a man younger than 35 in good health. Each CDR3 is given with its conserved first and last residue. D genes are given only for firm matches. Expanded clones get a size class; other rows say once, few or many, or leave the size out.

j_gene | abundance | d_gene | v_gene | CDR3nt | CDR3aa
TRBJ2-1 | - | TRBD1 | TRBV5-8 | TGTGCCAGCCTCCCCTTGACAGGGATGAAGGATGAGCAGTTCTTC | CASLPLTGMKDEQFF
TRBJ2-3 | - | - | TRBV6-1 | TGTGCCAGCAGTGAACTGGGCATCGGCACAGATACGCAGTATTTT | CASSELGIGTDTQYF
TRBJ1-4 | - | TRBD1 | TRBV7-9 | TGTGCCAGCAGCTCTACAAAGGGACAGGGGTCTAATGAAAAACTGTTTTTT | CASSSTKGQGSNEKLFF
TRBJ2-1 | - | - | TRBV10-3 | TGTGCCACAACGACGGGACTGGACAATGAGCAGTTCTTC | CATTTGLDNEQFF
TRBJ1-2 | - | TRBD1 | TRBV25-1 | TGTGCCAGCAGTGAATATAACGACAGGGTGGGGTATGGCTACACCTTC | CASSEYNDRVGYGYTF
TRBJ2-3 | - | - | TRBV27 | TGTGCCAGCAGTTTATTTGACGGAAGCACAGATACGCAGTATTTT | CASSLFDGSTDTQYF
TRBJ2-1 | - | TRBD2 | TRBV5-1 | TGCGCCAGCAGCTTATTAGCGGGAAACAATGAGCAGTTCTTC | CASSLLAGNNEQFF
TRBJ2-2 | - | TRBD2 | TRBV7-6 | TGTGCCAGCAGCTTGAGCGGGAGACCCGGGGAGCTGTTTTTT | CASSLSGRPGELFF
TRBJ2-7 | - | - | TRBV9 | TGTGCCAGCAGCGTATCTGGGGGATCCTACGAGCAGTACTTC | CASSVSGGSYEQYF
TRBJ2-7 | - | - | TRBV6-1 | TGTGCCAGCAGTGAAGCGGCCCTCTCCTACGAGCAGTACTTC | CASSEAALSYEQYF
TRBJ2-1 | - | - | TRBV2 | TGTGCCAGCAGGCCGGGAACATACAATGAGCAGTTCTTC | CASRPGTYNEQFF
TRBJ2-2 | - | - | TRBV7-9 | TGTGCCACCGACCGGGCATCGAACACCGGGGAGCTGTTTTTT | CATDRASNTGELFF
TRBJ2-7 | - | - | TRBV2 | TGTGCCAGCAGTGAAGCGCTTCGCGCCCCACACTACGAGCAGTACTTC | CASSEALRAPHYEQYF
TRBJ2-7 | once | - | TRBV6-6 | TGTGCCAGCAGTCAGGGCGAGCAGTACTTC | CASSQGEQYF
TRBJ1-1 | - | - | TRBV25-1 | TGTGCCAGCAGCTGGGCAGGGGCTGAAGCTTTCTTT | CASSWAGAEAFF